The 7 T cell receptor beta chains given below trace back to one sample, sequenced in a study of blood T cell repertoires in COVID-19. Sequencing was performed with immunoSEQ multiplex PCR; in TCRdb, only in-frame clones are kept and a portion is missing. This sample has 85,000 to 120,000 clones, with more than 80% found just once. Sequencing used peripheral blood. The source of these receptors is a human donor in a cohort sampled during active COVID-19.

The chain is built from TRBV9 and TRBJ2-3; 8 bases line up with TRBD1. The CDR3 contains 15 residues. Germline V gives CDR1 SGDLS, CDR2 YYNGEE. J lost 3 bases, V lost 0 bases, and 3 bases had no gene match. The CDR3 sequence is CASSVARGHTDTQYF. CDR3 in DNA: TGTGCCAGCAGCGTAGCCAGGGGGCATACAGATACGCAGTATTTT. The complete variable domain, with remaining parts taken from reference TRBV9 and TRBJ2-3, reads DSGVTQTPKHLITATGQRVTLRCSPRSGDLSVYWYQQSLDQGLQFLIQYYNGEERAKGNILERFSAQQFPDLHSELNLSSLELGDSALYFCASSVARGHTDTQYFGPGTRLTVL.

The rearrangement links TRBV2 to TRBJ2-7; the match to TRBD1 covers 7 bases. V trimming: 5 bases; J trimming: 0 bases; junction bases outside the gene matches: 7. The CDR3 has 15 residues. In germline, CDR1 is SNHLY, CDR2 FYNNEI. CDR3 region: CASSLAGTASYEQYF. Here the CDR3 DNA reads TGTGCCAGCAGTCTAGCCGGGACAGCCTCCTACGAGCAGTACTTC.

This chain uses TRBV10-3 with TRBJ2-1; 11 bases agree with TRBD1. The trim removed 8 bases at V and 1 base at J, leaving 1 base unmatched. This CDR3 contains 14 residues. Germline V gene sequence: CDR1 ENHRY, CDR2 SYGVKD. The CDR3 loop reads CAIGQGASYNEQFF. CDR3 in DNA: TGTGCCATCGGACAGGGGGCTTCCTACAATGAGCAGTTCTTC.

The rearrangement uses TRBV4-2 and TRBJ2-3, with D unresolved. Germline values: CDR1 LGHNA, CDR2 YNFKEQ. V was pared by 4 bases and J by 2 bases, with 7 bases between. This CDR3 spans 13 amino acids. The DNA of the CDR3 is TGTGCCAGCAGCCCCGGGTCCACAGATACGCAGTATTTT. This translates into CASSPGSTDTQYF.

The chain couples TRBV6-5 to TRBJ1-5; D not resolved. This CDR3 spans 13 amino acids. V was trimmed by 8 bases and J by 0 bases, leaving 8 bases between them. Germline values: CDR1 MNHEY, CDR2 SVGAGI. In DNA form, the CDR3 reads TGTGCCAGCGACACCCTTAGCAATCAGCCCCAGCATTTT. Translating it yields CASDTLSNQPQHF.

The table lists this clone with a few counts. The chain links TRBV5-6 to TRBJ2-1; 9 nucleotides line up with TRBD2. V trimming: 2 bases; J trimming: 0 bases; junction bases outside the gene matches: 6. Germline V lookup: CDR1 SGHDT, CDR2 YYEEEE. CDR3 length: 17 residues. The CDR3 bases are TGTGCCAGCAGCTTCCTAATTAGCGGGAGCTCCTACAATGAGCAGTTCTTC. Encoded protein: CASSFLISGSSYNEQFF.

The chain is built from TRBV7-9 and TRBJ1-4; possible D gene TRBD1, 6 bases. Germline V gene lookup returns CDR1 SEHNR and CDR2 FQNEAQ (reference sequence). The CDR3 covers 12 residues. V lost 10 bases to trimming and J lost 10 bases, with 16 bases between them. CDR3 nucleotide sequence: TGTGCCACACCCCGGGACAACGGAAAACTGTTTTTT. Translation gives CATPRDNGKLFF.